The clone carrying this TCR beta chain was found a few times. Its antigen is unknown. This entry is derived from a study of blood T cells in healthy people across ages. Study observations and caveats: Donor CMV status was unknown, possibly confounding expanded clonotype changes.

Sample donors were healthy Caucasian individuals that came from Russia, aged 6 to 90. For the second PCR, which ran for about 7 to 11 cycles, a sample-barcoded 5' primer and a J-beta primer mix were used. Each cDNA was tagged by a template-switch adaptor containing 12 random nucleotides. In TCRdb, the 5' RACE reads were re-called with MiXCR into one record per CDR3 protein. This repertoire shows around 1.5 million distinct CDR3 sequences, around 59% found once; its top ten account for 6.5% to 8%. V was clipped by 7 bases and J by 3 bases, with 21 bases between them. The CDR3 contains 15 residues. CDR1 is SQVTM and CDR2 is ANQGSEA in the germline V gene.

The specimen sequenced was blood. This chain links TRBV29-1 with TRBJ2-5; D perhaps matches TRBD2 (6 bases). The clonotype was recovered from a young man in good health. CDR3 nucleotide sequence: TGCAGCGGGGAGGACACCGTTAGGGAGGAAGAGACCCAGTACTTC. Encoded protein: CSGEDTVREEETQYF.